This TCR beta chain is drawn from a study of cytomegalovirus exposure and HLA in healthy donors. The CDR3 extends over 16 amino acids. Looked up from germline, CDR1 is SGHAT and CDR2 is FQNNGV. The V gene end was trimmed by 4 bases and the J gene end by 7 bases; junction bases not matched to a gene: 7. Clones were sequenced by immunoSEQ multiplex PCR, and TCRdb holds only the in-frame ones, with some missing. The sample has under 200,000 clones, roughly 84% seen once. Study results and limitations: TCR clusters originating in the first cohort tended to co-occur in the roughly 120 validation repertoires, according to a later analysis.

A remark on this clone: Its matching antigen is unknown.

The chain uses TRBV11-2 and TRBJ2-2; 12 bases are a match to TRBD2. The material sequenced was PBMCs. This clonotype was sampled from a young man in good health and CMV-seropositive. The CDR3 DNA sequence: TGTGCCAGCAGCTCCTTGACTAGCGGGAGCCACGGGGAGCTGTTTTTT. It yields the protein CASSSLTSGSHGELFF.